This T cell receptor (beta chain) was identified in a study of graft-versus-host responses after intestinal transplantation. Points from the study as a whole: Some patients had graft-donor T cell macrochimerism. In their allografts, the ratios of graft-versus-host to host-versus-graft T cell clones were high. Early post-transplant falls in HvG clones accompanied the peak levels of circulating GvH clones.

CDR3 length: 15 residues. Germline V lookup: CDR1 KGHSH, CDR2 LQKENI. The ends lost 1 base at V and 8 bases at J; junction bases unmatched: 8. Remarks on this clone: The target antigen is unknown.

The method was immunoSEQ multiplex PCR; TCRdb's version includes in-frame clones alone and lacks a portion of them. The profile shows about 41,000 clones, approximately 95% of them singletons. Specimen: unstimulated CD8+ T cells sorted from spleen or lymph node cells, collected before transplant. V is TRBV18 and J is TRBJ2-1, with 7 bases fitting TRBD2. The sequence was collected from a human donor who was the organ donor for an intestinal transplant. In nucleotides, the CDR3 is TGTGCCAGCTCACCACAGGGTCTAGCGGCGGATGAGCAGTTCTTC. This codes for CASSPQGLAADEQFF. Drawing the rest from reference TRBV18 and TRBJ2-1, the complete variable domain is NAGVMQNPRHLVRRRGQEARLRCSPMKGHSHVYWYRQLPEEGLKFMVYLQKENIIDESGMPKERFSAEFPKEGPSILRIQQVVRGDSAAYFCASSPQGLAADEQFFGPGTRLTVL.